The clone carrying this TCR beta chain has a count of ten or more. Its cognate antigen is unknown. This sample is part of a study of breast tumors, draining lymph nodes, adjacent tissues. Notes on the study in general: Tumor repertoires ranked between lymph nodes and nontumor tissue in diversity, with V and J gene preferences. Luminal-like breast cancer showed significantly higher tumor–nontumor repertoire similarity than basal-like. Data only fit, rather than demonstrated, lymph node origin of most tumor T cells.

TCRdb independently ran MiXCR on the multiplex PCR reads; one entry per CDR3 protein. The sample has roughly 260,000 distinct CDR3 sequences, around 30% seen once. The lymph nodes were axillary draining lymph nodes from breast cancer patients. Germline loops: CDR1 MDHEN, CDR2 SYDVKM. The CDR3 consists of 14 residues. V lost 7 bases and J 7 bases, leaving 20 bases between the germline ends. V is TRBV28 and J is TRBJ2-7, with D possibly being TRBD1 (5 bases). The sample consisted of axillary lymph node tissue. The clonotype originates from a female donor with breast cancer. Some clones in this sample may be carry-over from other donors' samples. In DNA, the CDR3 is TGTGCCAGCACCGGACCCCAGCAGGGCAGGGAGCAGTACTTC. Translated, it gives CASTGPQQGREQYF.